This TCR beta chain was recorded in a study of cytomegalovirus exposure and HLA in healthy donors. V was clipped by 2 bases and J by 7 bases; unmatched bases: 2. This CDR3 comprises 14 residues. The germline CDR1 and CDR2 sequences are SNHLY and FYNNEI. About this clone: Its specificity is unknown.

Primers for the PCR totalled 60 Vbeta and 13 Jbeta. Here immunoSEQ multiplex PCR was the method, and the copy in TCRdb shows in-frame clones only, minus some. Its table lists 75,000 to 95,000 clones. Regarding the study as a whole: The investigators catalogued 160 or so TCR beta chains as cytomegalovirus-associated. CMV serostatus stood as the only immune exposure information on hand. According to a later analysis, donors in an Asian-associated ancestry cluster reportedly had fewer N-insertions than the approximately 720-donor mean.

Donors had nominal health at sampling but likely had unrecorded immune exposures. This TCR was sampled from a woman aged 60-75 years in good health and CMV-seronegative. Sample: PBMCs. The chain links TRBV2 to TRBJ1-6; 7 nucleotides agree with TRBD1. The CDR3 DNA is TGTGCCAGCAGTGAATACAGGGGCAATTCACCCCTCCACTTT. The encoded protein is CASSEYRGNSPLHF.